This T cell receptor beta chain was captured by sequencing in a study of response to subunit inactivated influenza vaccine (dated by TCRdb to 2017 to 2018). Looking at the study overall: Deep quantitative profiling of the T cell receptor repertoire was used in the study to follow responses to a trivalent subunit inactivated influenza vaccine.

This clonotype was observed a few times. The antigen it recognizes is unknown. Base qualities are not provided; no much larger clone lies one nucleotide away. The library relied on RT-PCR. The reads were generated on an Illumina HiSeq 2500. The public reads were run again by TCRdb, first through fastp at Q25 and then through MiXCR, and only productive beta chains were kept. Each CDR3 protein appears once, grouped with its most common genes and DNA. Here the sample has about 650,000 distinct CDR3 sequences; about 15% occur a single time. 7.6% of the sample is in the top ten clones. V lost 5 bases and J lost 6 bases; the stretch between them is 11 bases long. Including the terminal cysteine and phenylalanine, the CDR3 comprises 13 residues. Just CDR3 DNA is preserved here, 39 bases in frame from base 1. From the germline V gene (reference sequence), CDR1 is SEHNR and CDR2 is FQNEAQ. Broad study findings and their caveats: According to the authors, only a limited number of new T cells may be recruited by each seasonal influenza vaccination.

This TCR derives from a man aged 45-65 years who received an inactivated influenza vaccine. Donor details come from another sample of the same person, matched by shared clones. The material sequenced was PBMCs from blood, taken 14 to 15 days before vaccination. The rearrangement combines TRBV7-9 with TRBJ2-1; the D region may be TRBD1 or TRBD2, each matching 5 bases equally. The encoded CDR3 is CASSPLGVNEQFF. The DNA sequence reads TGTGCCAGCAGCCCCCTGGGGGTCAATGAGCAGTTCTTC.